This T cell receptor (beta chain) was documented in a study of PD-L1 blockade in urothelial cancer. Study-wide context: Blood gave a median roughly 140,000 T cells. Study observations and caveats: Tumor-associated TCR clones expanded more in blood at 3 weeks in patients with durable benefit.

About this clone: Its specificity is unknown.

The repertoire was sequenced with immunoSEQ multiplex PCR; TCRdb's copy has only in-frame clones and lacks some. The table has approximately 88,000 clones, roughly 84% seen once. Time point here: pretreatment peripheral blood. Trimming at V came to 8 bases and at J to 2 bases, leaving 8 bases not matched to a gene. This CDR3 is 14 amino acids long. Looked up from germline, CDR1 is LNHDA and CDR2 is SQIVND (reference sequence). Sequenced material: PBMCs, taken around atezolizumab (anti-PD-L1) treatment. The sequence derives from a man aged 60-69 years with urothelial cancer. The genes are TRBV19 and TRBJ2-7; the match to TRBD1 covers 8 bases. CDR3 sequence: CASGVGTGTYEQYF. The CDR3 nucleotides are TGTGCCAGTGGAGTCGGGACAGGTACCTACGAGCAGTACTTC.